This TCR beta chain was profiled in a study of post-analysis software for immune sequencing data. Whole-study findings and limits: Patients used five TRBV segments, including TRBV5-6, TRBV5-1 and TRBV20-1, more often than controls.

Details on this clonotype: The antigen is not known.

The library was made from cDNA and included unique molecular identifiers. The source material, 1 to 10 million T cells, gave rise to 500,000 or so cDNA molecules. TCRdb re-called the PCR reads through MiXCR, storing one row per CDR3 protein. The top ten hold approximately 4.4% of the sample, which has under 900,000 distinct CDR3 sequences, approximately 53% seen once. The V gene end was trimmed by 5 bases and the J gene end by 8 bases; junction bases not matched to a gene: 11. Germline V lookup: CDR1 SGHRS, CDR2 YFSETQ. CDR3 length: 14 amino acids. The specimen sequenced was blood. V gene TRBV5-1 combines with J gene TRBJ1-2; the match to TRBD1 covers 8 bases. The TCR sequence derives from a girl between 5 and 17 years old with multiple sclerosis. The CDR3, as DNA: TGCGCCAGCAGGACAGGGGCGCCCGCACGAGGCTACACCTTC. Translation: CASRTGAPARGYTF.